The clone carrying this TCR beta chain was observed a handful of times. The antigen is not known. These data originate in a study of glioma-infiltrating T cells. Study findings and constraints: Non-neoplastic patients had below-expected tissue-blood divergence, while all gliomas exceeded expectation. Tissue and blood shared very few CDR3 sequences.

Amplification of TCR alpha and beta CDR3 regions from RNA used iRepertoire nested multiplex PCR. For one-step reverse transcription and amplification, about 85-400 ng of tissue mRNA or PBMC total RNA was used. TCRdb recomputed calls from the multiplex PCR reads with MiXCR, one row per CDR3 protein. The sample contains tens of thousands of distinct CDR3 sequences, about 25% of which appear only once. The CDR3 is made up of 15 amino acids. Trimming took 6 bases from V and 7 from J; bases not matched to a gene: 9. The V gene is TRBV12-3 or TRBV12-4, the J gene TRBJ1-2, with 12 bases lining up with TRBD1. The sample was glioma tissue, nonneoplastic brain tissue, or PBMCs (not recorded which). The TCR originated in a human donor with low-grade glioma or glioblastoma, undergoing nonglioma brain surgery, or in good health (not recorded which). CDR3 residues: CASSAGTGGTVGYTF. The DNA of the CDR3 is TGTGCCAGCAGCGCCGGGACAGGGGGCACGGTTGGCTACACCTTC.